A selection of T cell receptor beta chains follows, all from one sample in a study of T cell responses to AZD1222 COVID-19 vaccine. Profiled with immunoSEQ multiplex PCR; TCRdb holds only in-frame clones, not every one. The profile shows around 130,000 clones, more than 80% of them singletons. Sequenced here: peripheral blood, sampled on day 0 of AZD1222 vaccination. All receptors derive from an adult in good health. Both conserved end residues are part of each CDR3. The order of the fields is CDR3 protein, CDR3 DNA, D gene, CDR3 length, clone size, J gene, V gene. D genes are given only for firm matches. Clone size is shown for a subset of rows, as once, few, many or a class of expanded clone.

CASSFKAGVTNEKLFF | TGTGCCAGCAGCTTCAAGGCGGGGGTCACTAATGAAAAACTGTTTTTT | - | 16 | - | TRBJ1-4 | TRBV7-8
CASSTGNSGYTF | TGCGCCAGCAGCACAGGGAATAGTGGCTACACCTTC | - | 12 | - | TRBJ1-2 | TRBV5-1
CASSPGQNNQPQHF | TGTGCCAGCAGCCCAGGACAGAACAATCAGCCCCAGCATTTT | - | 14 | - | TRBJ1-5 | TRBV7-9
CSARGHGYTF | TGCAGTGCTAGGGGCCATGGCTACACCTTC | - | 10 | once | TRBJ1-2 | TRBV20-1
CASSQGTEEQFF | TGCGCCAGCAGCCAAGGGACAGAGGAGCAGTTCTTC | - | 12 | - | TRBJ2-1 | TRBV4-1
CASSLGTSTGELFF | TGTGCCAGCAGCTTAGGGACGTCGACCGGGGAGCTGTTTTTT | - | 14 | - | TRBJ2-2 | TRBV7-2
CASSARGDQPQHF | TGCGCCAGCAGCGCGCGGGGGGATCAGCCCCAGCATTTT | - | 13 | - | TRBJ1-5 | TRBV10-1
CASRTSYNEQFF | TGTGCCAGTAGAACTTCATACAATGAGCAGTTCTTC | - | 12 | once | TRBJ2-1 | TRBV19
CSASETNTGELFF | TGCAGCGCATCAGAGACCAACACCGGGGAGCTGTTTTTT | - | 13 | - | TRBJ2-2 | TRBV29-1
CAISESGQGISCEQYF | TGTGCCATCAGTGAGTCGGGACAGGGTATAAGCTGCGAGCAGTACTTC | TRBD1 | 16 | - | TRBJ2-7 | TRBV10-3
CASSPPVGRGSIGANVLTF | TGTGCCAGCAGCCCCCCGGTGGGCAGGGGATCCATAGGGGCCAACGTCCTGACTTTC | - | 19 | - | TRBJ2-6 | TRBV5-5
CASSPSKADTQYF | TGTGCCAGCAGTCCATCCAAGGCAGATACGCAGTATTTT | - | 13 | - | TRBJ2-3 | TRBV28
CASSIPRVKEKLFF | TGTGCCAGTAGTATACCAAGGGTTAAAGAAAAACTGTTTTTT | - | 14 | - | TRBJ1-4 | TRBV19
CAWGYGTGELFF | TGTGCCTGGGGGTATGGCACCGGGGAGCTGTTTTTT | - | 12 | - | TRBJ2-2 | TRBV30
CASSLYGGSTNEKLFF | TGTGCCAGCAGTTTATACGGGGGGTCGACTAATGAAAAACTGTTTTTT | - | 16 | - | TRBJ1-4 | TRBV27
CASSRKGYGYTF | TGTGCCAGCAGCCGGAAGGGCTATGGCTACACCTTC | - | 12 | - | TRBJ1-2 | TRBV28
CAISESWGNTGNTIYF | TGTGCCATCAGTGAGTCGTGGGGGAATACTGGAAACACCATATATTTT | - | 16 | - | TRBJ1-3 | TRBV10-3
CASSPMDGRGETQYF | TGTGCCAGCAGCCCGATGGACGGAAGGGGAGAGACCCAGTACTTC | - | 15 | - | TRBJ2-5 | TRBV9
CASSQIGGSDSPLHF | TGTGCCAGCAGCCAGATAGGGGGTTCAGATTCACCCCTCCACTTT | - | 15 | - | TRBJ1-6 | TRBV4-2
CASSPPGRQSSPLHF | TGTGCCAGCAGTCCCCCAGGGCGCCAATCTTCACCCCTCCACTTT | - | 15 | - | TRBJ1-6 | TRBV6-5
CASSPQGGYSPLHF | TGTGCCAGCAGCCCCCAGGGTGGGTATTCACCCCTCCACTTT | - | 14 | - | TRBJ1-6 | TRBV5-4
CASSEGWGDGYTF | TGTGCCAGCAGTGAAGGATGGGGGGATGGCTACACCTTC | - | 13 | few | TRBJ1-2 | TRBV6-1
CASSFVMAGSTGELFF | TGTGCCAGCAGCTTCGTAATGGCGGGATCCACCGGGGAGCTGTTTTTT | - | 16 | once | TRBJ2-2 | TRBV7-3
CASSDKDRVFYSNQPQHF | TGTGCCAGCAGTGACAAGGACAGGGTTTTCTATAGCAATCAGCCCCAGCATTTT | TRBD1 | 18 | - | TRBJ1-5 | TRBV6-1
CASSSGSTNEKLFF | TGTGCCAGCAGTTCGGGGTCAACTAATGAAAAACTGTTTTTT | - | 14 | - | TRBJ1-4 | TRBV28
CASSSGGSREQYF | TGTGCCAGCAGCTCAGGCGGGAGTCGCGAGCAGTACTTC | TRBD2 | 13 | few | TRBJ2-7 | TRBV5-6
CASSRGGVSYEQYF | TGTGCCAGCTCCCGGGGAGGGGTCTCTTACGAGCAGTACTTC | TRBD2 | 14 | - | TRBJ2-7 | TRBV18
CASSQATDNSPLHF | TGTGCCAGCAGCCAAGCGACAGATAATTCACCCCTCCACTTT | - | 14 | - | TRBJ1-6 | TRBV3-1/TRBV3-2
CAWSVWRDYEQYF | TGTGCCTGGAGTGTTTGGCGGGACTACGAGCAGTACTTC | - | 13 | - | TRBJ2-7 | TRBV30
CASRRETGASGYTF | TGTGCCAGCAGGAGGGAGACAGGGGCCAGTGGCTACACCTTC | TRBD1 | 14 | - | TRBJ1-2 | TRBV2
CASSWRGPNTEAFF | TGTGCCAGCAGTTGGAGGGGACCGAACACTGAAGCTTTCTTT | - | 14 | - | TRBJ1-1 | TRBV6-5
CASSSAQGDLSPLHF | TGTGCCAGCAGTTCCGCACAGGGGGACCTTTCACCCCTCCACTTT | TRBD1 | 15 | - | TRBJ1-6 | TRBV28